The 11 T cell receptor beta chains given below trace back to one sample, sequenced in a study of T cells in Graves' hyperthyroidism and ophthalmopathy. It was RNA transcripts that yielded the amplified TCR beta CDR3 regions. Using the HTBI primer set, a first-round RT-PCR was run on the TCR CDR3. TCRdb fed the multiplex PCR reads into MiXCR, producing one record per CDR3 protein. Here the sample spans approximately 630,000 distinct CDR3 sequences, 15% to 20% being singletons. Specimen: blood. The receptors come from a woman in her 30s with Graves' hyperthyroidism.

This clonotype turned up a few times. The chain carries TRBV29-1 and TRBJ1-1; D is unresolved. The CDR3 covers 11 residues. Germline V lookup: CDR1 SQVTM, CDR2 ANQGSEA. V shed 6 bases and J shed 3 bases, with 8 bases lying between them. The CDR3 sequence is CSVTLDTEAFF. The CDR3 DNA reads TGCAGCGTGACCCTAGACACTGAAGCTTTCTTT.

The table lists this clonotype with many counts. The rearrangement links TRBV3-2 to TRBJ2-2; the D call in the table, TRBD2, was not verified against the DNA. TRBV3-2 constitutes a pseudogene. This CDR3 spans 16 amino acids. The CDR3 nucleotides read TGTGCCAGCAGCCAACATAGCGGGACGGTTCCCGGGGAGCTGTTTTTT. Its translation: CASSQHSGTVPGELFF.

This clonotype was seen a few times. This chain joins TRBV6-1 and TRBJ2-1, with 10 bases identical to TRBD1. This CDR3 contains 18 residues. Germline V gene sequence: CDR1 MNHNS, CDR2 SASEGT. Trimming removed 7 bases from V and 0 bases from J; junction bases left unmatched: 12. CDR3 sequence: CASKTGTGDQSSYNEQFF. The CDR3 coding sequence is TGTGCCAGCAAAACCGGGACAGGGGATCAAAGCTCCTACAATGAGCAGTTCTTC.

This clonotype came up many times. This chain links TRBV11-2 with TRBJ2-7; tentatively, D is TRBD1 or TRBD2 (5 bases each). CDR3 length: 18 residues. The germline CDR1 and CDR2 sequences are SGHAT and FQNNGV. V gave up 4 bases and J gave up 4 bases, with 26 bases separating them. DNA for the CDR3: TGTGCCAGCAGCTCCCACCCCCCCTTGGCCAGAGGGGTGTACGAGCAGTACTTC. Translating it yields CASSSHPPLARGVYEQYF.

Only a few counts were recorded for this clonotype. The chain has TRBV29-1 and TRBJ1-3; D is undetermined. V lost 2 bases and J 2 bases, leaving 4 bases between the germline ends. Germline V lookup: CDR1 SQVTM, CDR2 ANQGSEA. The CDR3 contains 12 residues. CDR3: CSVEQTGNTIYF. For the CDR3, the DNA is TGCAGCGTTGAACAGACTGGAAACACCATATATTTT.

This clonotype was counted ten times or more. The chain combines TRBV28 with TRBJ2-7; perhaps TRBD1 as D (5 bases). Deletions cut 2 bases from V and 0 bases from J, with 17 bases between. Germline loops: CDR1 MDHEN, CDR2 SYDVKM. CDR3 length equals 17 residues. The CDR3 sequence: CASSLNLARALSYEQYF. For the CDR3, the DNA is TGTGCCAGCAGTTTAAATTTGGCCAGGGCGCTCTCCTACGAGCAGTACTTC.

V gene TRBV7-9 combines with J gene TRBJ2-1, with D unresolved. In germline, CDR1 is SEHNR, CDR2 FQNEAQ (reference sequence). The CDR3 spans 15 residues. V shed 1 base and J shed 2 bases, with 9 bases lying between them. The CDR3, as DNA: TGTGCCAGCAGCTTAGACGCAGGAACCTACAATGAGCAGTTCTTC. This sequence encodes CASSLDAGTYNEQFF.

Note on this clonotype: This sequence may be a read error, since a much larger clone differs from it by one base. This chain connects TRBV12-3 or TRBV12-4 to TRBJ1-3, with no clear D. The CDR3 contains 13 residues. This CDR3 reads CASGQYSGSTIYF. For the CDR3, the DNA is TGTGCCAGCGGGCAGTACTCTGGAAGCACCATATATTTT.

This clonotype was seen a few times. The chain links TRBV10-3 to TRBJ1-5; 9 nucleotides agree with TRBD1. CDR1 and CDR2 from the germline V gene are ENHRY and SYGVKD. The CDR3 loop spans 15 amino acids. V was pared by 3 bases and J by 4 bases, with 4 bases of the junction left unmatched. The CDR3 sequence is CAISEGDRANQPQHF. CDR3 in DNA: TGTGCCATCAGTGAAGGGGACAGGGCGAATCAGCCCCAGCATTTT.

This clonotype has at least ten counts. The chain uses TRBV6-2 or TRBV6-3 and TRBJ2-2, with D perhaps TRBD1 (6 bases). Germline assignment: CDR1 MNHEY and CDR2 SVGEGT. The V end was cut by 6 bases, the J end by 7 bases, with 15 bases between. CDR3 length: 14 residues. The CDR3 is CASRADSPVGELFF. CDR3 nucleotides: TGTGCCAGCAGGGCGGACAGCCCAGTCGGGGAGCTGTTTTTT.

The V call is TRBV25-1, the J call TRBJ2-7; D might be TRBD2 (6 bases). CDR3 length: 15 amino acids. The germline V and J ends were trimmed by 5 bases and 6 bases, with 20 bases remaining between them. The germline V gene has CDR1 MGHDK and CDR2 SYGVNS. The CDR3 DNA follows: TGTGCCAGCAGTATATCAAGCCCCGGGACTCCCGAGCAGTACTTC. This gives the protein CASSISSPGTPEQYF.